The entry below gives a single T cell receptor (beta chain) sequence along with its context. V shed 6 bases and J shed 6 bases, with 12 bases lying between them. Germline-derived CDR1 and CDR2 are MNHEY and SVGEGT. The length of the CDR3 is 13 residues. The data originate from a study of metastatic and nonmetastatic thyroid tumors. The wider study: Repertoire data that came from the blood and tumor or nodule tissue of malignant and benign thyroid patients were compared.

Ahead of thyroid surgery, no patient had received treatment of any kind. Methods used by the authors: Researchers built a distant-metastasis classifier for papillary thyroid cancer that drew on CDR3 differences across clinicopathological groups. TCRdb reprocessed the PCR reads using MiXCR. TCRdb's processing, not the study's, gives the V and J calls here. The table records about 7,000 clones, approximately 40% of them present only once. The specimen sequenced was tumor tissue. This chain links TRBV6-2 or TRBV6-3 with TRBJ2-1; possibly TRBD2 for D (7 bases). The sequence came from a female donor with papillary thyroid cancer or a benign thyroid nodule (not recorded which). Some clones in this sample may be carry-over from other donors' samples. The CDR3 DNA reads TGTGCCAGCAGGACCGGGGGGCCCAATGAGCAGTTCTTC. This codes for CASRTGGPNEQFF.